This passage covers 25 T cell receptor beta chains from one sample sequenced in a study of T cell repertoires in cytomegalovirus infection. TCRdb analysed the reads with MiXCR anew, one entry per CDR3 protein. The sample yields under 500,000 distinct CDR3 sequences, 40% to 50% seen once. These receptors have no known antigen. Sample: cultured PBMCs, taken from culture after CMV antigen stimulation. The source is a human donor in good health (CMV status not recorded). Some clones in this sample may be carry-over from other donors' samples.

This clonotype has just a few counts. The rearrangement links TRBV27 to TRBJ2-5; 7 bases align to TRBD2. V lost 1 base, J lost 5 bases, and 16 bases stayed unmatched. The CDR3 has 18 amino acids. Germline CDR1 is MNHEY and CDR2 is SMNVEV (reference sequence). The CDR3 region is CASSLFFGGRRGRETQYF. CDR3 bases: TGTGCCAGCAGTTTATTTTTCGGGGGGAGACGAGGAAGGGAGACCCAGTACTTC.

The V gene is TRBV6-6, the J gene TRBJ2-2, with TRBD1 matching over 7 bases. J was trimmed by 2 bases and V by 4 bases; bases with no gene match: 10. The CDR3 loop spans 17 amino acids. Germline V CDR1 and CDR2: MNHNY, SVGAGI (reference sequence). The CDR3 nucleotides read TGTGCCAGCAGTTCCCACAGCGGACAGGATAACACCGGGGAGCTGTTTTTT. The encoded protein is CASSSHSGQDNTGELFF.

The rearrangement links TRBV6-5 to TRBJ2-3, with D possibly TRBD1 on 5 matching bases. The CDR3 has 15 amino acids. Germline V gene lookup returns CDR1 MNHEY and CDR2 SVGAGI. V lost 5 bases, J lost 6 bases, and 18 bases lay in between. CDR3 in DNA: TGTGCCAGCAGTCCAAGACCATCTGGGGCGGATACGCAGTATTTT. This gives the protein CASSPRPSGADTQYF.

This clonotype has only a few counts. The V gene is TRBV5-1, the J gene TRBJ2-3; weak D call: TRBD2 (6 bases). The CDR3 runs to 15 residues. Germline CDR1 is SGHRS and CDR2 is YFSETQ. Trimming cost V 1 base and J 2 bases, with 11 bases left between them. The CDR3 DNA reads TGCGCCAGCAGCTTGCGGCGGGGCCCCACAGATACGCAGTATTTT. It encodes CASSLRRGPTDTQYF.

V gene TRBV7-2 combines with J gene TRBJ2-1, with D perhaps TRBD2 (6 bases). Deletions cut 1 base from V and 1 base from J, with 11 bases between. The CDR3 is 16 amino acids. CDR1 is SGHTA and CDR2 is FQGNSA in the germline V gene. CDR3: CASSLVGGTSYNEQFF. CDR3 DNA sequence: TGTGCCAGCAGCTTAGTTGGCGGGACTTCCTACAATGAGCAGTTCTTC.

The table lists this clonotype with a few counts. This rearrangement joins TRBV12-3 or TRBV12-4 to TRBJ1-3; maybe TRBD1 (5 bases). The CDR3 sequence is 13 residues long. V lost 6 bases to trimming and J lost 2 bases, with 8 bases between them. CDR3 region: CASRGTAGNTIYF. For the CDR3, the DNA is TGTGCCAGCAGAGGGACGGCTGGAAACACCATATATTTT.

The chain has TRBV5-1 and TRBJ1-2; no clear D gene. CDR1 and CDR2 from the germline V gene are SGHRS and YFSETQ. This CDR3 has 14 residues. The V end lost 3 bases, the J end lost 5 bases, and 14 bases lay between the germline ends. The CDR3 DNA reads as TGCGCCAGCAGCTCGGACCCAGACCCATATGGCTACACCTTC. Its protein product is CASSSDPDPYGYTF.

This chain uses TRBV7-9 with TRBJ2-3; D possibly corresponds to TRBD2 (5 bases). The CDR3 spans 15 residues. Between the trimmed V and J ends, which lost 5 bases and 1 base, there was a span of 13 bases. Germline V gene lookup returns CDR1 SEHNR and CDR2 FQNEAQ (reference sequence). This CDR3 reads CASSLTPGGTDTQYF. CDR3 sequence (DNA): TGTGCCAGCAGCCTGACCCCCGGGGGCACAGATACGCAGTATTTT.

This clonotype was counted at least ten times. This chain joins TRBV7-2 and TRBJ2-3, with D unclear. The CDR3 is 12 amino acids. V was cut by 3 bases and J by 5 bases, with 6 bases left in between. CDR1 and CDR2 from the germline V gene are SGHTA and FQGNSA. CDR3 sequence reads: CASSFSGDTQYF. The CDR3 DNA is TGTGCCAGCAGCTTCTCCGGAGATACGCAGTATTTT. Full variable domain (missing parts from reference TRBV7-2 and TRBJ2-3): GAGVSQSPSNKVTEKGKDVELRCDPISGHTALYWYRQSLGQGLEFLIYFQGNSAPDKSGLPSDRFSAERTGGSVSTLTIQRTQQEDSAVYLCASSFSGDTQYFGPGTRLTVL.

The CDR3 DNA sequence: TGTGCCAGCAGCTCCCAATTCTCACTCGAGGGGTCATACGAGCAGTACTTC. Protein sequence: CASSSQFSLEGSYEQYF. The rearrangement uses TRBV7-2 and TRBJ2-7, with D tentatively TRBD1 or TRBD2 (5 bases each). V shed 4 bases and J shed 4 bases, with 23 bases lying between them. The CDR3 is 17 residues long. CDR1 SGHTA and CDR2 FQGNSA come from the germline V gene. Full variable domain (rest looked up from reference TRBV7-2 and TRBJ2-7): GAGVSQSPSNKVTEKGKDVELRCDPISGHTALYWYRQSLGQGLEFLIYFQGNSAPDKSGLPSDRFSAERTGGSVSTLTIQRTQQEDSAVYLCASSSQFSLEGSYEQYFGPGTRLTVT.

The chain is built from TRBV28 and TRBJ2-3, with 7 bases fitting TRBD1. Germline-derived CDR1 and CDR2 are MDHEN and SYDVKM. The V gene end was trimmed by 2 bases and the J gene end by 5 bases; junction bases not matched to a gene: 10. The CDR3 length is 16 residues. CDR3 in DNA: TGTGCCAGCAGTTTAAGCAGGGGGACGGCTCGAGATACGCAGTATTTT. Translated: CASSLSRGTARDTQYF.

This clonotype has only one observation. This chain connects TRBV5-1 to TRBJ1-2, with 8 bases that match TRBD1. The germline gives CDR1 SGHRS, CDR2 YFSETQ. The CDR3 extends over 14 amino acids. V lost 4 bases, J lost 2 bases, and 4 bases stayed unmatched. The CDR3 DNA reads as TGCGCCAGCAGCCTGGACAGGGAGAACTATGGCTACACCTTC. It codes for CASSLDRENYGYTF.

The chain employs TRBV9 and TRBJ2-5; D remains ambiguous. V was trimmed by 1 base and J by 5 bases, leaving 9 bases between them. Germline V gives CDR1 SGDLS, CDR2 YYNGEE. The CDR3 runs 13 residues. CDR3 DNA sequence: TGTGCCAGCAGCGTAAGGAGCTGGGAGACCCAGTACTTC. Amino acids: CASSVRSWETQYF.

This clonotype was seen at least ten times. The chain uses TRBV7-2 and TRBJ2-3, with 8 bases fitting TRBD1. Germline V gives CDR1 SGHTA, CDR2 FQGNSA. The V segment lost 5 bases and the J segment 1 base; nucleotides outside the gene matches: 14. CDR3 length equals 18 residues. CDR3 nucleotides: TGTGCCAGCAGCCCGATTCGCCCTTTCAGGGGGCGCACAGATACGCAGTATTTT. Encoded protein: CASSPIRPFRGRTDTQYF.

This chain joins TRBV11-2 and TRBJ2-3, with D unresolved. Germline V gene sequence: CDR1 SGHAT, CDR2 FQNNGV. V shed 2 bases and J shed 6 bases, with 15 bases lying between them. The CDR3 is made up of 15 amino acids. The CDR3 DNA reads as TGTGCCAGCAGCTTATCCCTGGGCACCGCGGATACGCAGTATTTT. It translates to CASSLSLGTADTQYF.

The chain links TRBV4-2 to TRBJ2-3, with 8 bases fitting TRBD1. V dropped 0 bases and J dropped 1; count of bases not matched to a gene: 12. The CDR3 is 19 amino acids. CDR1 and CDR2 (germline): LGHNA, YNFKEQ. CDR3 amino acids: CASSQDRARTGKGTDTQYF. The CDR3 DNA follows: TGTGCCAGCAGCCAAGATCGGGCTCGGACAGGGAAGGGCACAGATACGCAGTATTTT.

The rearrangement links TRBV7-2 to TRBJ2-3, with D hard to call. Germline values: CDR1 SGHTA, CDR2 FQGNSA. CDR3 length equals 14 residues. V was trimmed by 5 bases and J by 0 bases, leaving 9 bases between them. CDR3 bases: TGTGCCAGCAGCGACCGCAGGAGCACAGATACGCAGTATTTT. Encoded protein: CASSDRRSTDTQYF.

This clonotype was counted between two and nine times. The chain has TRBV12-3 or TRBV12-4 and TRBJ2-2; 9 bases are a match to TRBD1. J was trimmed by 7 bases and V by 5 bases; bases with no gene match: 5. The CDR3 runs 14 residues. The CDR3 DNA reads TGTGCCAGCAGTCTACAGGGGGCGGGCGGGGAGCTGTTTTTT. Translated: CASSLQGAGGELFF.

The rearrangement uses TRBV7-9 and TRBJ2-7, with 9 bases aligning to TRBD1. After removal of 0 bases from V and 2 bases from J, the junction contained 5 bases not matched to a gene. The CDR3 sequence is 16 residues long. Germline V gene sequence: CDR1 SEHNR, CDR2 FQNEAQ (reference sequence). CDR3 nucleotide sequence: TGTGCCAGCAGCTTAGCCCCCGGGACAGGGACCTACGAGCAGTACTTC. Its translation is CASSLAPGTGTYEQYF.

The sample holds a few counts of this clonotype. DNA for the CDR3: TGCGCCAGCAGTGGCCGGACTAGCGGGAAATACAATGAGCAGTTCTTC. This codes for CASSGRTSGKYNEQFF. This sequence joins TRBV10-1 and TRBJ2-1, with 12 bases aligning to TRBD2. The germline V gene has CDR1 WNHNN and CDR2 SYGVQD (reference sequence). The CDR3 length is 16 residues. V lost 4 bases and J lost 4; bases outside the gene matches: 5.

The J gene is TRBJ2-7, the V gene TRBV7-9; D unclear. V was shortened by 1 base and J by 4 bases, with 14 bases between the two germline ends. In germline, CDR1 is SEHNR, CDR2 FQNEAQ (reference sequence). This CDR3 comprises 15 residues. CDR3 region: CASSLDPGPIYEQYF. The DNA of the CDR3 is TGTGCCAGCAGCTTAGACCCCGGGCCTATATACGAGCAGTACTTC.

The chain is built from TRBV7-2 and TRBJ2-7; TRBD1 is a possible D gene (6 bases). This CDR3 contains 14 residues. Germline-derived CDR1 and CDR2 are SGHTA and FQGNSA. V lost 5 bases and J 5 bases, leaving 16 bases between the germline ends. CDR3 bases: TGTGCCAGCAGCGGGCACGGGACATCCCACGAGCAGTACTTC. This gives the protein CASSGHGTSHEQYF. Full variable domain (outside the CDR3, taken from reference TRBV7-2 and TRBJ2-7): GAGVSQSPSNKVTEKGKDVELRCDPISGHTALYWYRQSLGQGLEFLIYFQGNSAPDKSGLPSDRFSAERTGGSVSTLTIQRTQQEDSAVYLCASSGHGTSHEQYFGPGTRLTVT.

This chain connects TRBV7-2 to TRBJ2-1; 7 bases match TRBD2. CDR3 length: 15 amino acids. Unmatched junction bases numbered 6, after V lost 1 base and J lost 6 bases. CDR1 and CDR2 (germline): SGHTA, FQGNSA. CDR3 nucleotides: TGTGCCAGCAGCTTAGGGCGGGAGACGGGCAATGAGCAGTTCTTC. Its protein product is CASSLGRETGNEQFF.

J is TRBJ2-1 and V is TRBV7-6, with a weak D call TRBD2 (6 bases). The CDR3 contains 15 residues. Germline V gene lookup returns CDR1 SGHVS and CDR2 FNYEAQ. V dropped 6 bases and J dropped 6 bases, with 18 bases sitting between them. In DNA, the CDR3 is TGTGCCAGCAGGGACCGGGGTCCCGGGGGCAATGAGCAGTTCTTC. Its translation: CASRDRGPGGNEQFF.

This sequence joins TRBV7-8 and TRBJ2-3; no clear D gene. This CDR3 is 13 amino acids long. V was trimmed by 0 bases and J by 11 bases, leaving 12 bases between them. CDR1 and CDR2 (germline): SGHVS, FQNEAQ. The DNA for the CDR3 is TGTGCCAGCAGCTTAGCGCTGAGTAGGAGGCAGTATTTT. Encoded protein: CASSLALSRRQYF.